The rows below give T cell receptor beta chains drawn from one sample of a study of blood T cell repertoires in COVID-19. Profiling relied on immunoSEQ multiplex PCR, and the TCRdb table lists in-frame clones only, not all of them. In the table there are 70,000 to 80,000 clones, approximately 85% of which are singletons. Input material: peripheral blood. The source is an elderly woman with active or convalescent COVID-19. CDR3s include the opening cysteine and the closing phenylalanine or tryptophan. A D gene is named only where the DNA matches it firmly. Expanded clones are given a class, and other clones once, few, many or no size at all.

v_call	clone_size	j_call	d_call	cdr3_aa	cdr3_nt
TRBV10-3	-	TRBJ2-3	-	CAISEGGSDTQYF	TGTGCCATCAGTGAAGGGGGATCAGATACGCAGTATTTT
TRBV7-2	-	TRBJ2-3	TRBD2	CASSLGRAGGRTDTQYF	TGTGCCAGCAGCTTAGGGAGAGCGGGGGGACGCACAGATACGCAGTATTTT
TRBV19	once	TRBJ1-3	-	CASIPDRFSGNTIYF	TGTGCCAGTATCCCAGACAGGTTCTCTGGAAACACCATATATTTT
TRBV11-2	-	TRBJ2-2	TRBD2	CASRRGGSTGELFF	TGTGCCAGCAGACGGGGGGGCAGCACCGGGGAGCTGTTTTTT
TRBV27	-	TRBJ2-1	TRBD1	CASSLWGQRPPNEQFF	TGTGCCAGCAGTTTATGGGGACAGCGGCCTCCCAATGAGCAGTTCTTC
TRBV6-5	-	TRBJ1-1	-	CASSYYPDRIEAFF	TGTGCCAGCAGTTACTATCCAGACAGGATTGAAGCTTTCTTT
TRBV5-1	-	TRBJ1-1	-	CASSSMTVGNTEAFF	TGCGCCAGCAGCTCTATGACAGTGGGGAACACTGAAGCTTTCTTT
TRBV5-8	-	TRBJ2-1	TRBD2	CASSLGTSAYNEQFF	TGTGCCAGCAGCTTGGGGACTAGCGCCTACAATGAGCAGTTCTTC
TRBV19	-	TRBJ2-7	TRBD1	CASSFGTDTYEQYF	TGTGCCAGTAGTTTCGGGACAGACACCTACGAGCAGTACTTC
TRBV9	few	TRBJ1-6	TRBD1	CASSPTMDRANSPLHF	TGTGCCAGCAGCCCCACCATGGACAGGGCGAATTCACCCCTCCACTTT
TRBV18	-	TRBJ2-2	-	CASSLQAAGELFF	TGTGCCAGCTCACTACAGGCGGCCGGGGAGCTGTTTTTT
TRBV18	-	TRBJ2-5	TRBD1	CASSPNVGDREETQYF	TGTGCCAGCTCACCAAACGTGGGGGACAGGGAAGAGACCCAGTACTTC
TRBV29-1	-	TRBJ2-7	-	CSATYRGGYYEQYF	TGCAGCGCCACCTACAGGGGGGGATACTACGAGCAGTACTTC
TRBV7-9	-	TRBJ2-5	-	CASSQQETQYF	TGTGCCAGCAGCCAGCAAGAGACCCAGTACTTC
TRBV3-1/TRBV3-2	-	TRBJ2-2	-	CASSQAGGRDTGELFF	TGTGCCAGCAGCCAAGCCGGGGGAAGGGACACCGGGGAGCTGTTTTTT
TRBV5-6	-	TRBJ2-7	-	CASSLVAHGFYEQYF	TGTGCCAGCAGCTTGGTTGCCCACGGGTTCTACGAGCAGTACTTC
TRBV10-2	-	TRBJ1-1	-	CASNRQVSNTEAFF	TGCGCCAGCAATAGACAGGTATCGAACACTGAAGCTTTCTTT
TRBV2	-	TRBJ1-3	-	CASSDDSFSGNTIYF	TGTGCCAGCAGTGACGACAGCTTCTCTGGAAACACCATATATTTT
TRBV9	-	TRBJ2-2	-	CASSLGEGTGELFF	TGTGCCAGCAGCTTAGGAGAGGGAACCGGGGAGCTGTTTTTT
TRBV6-2/TRBV6-3	-	TRBJ2-3	-	CASSYSDSRNTQYF	TGTGCCAGCAGTTACTCAGACTCTAGAAATACGCAGTATTTT
TRBV6-5	-	TRBJ1-2	-	CASSLYRTDYGYTF	TGTGCCAGCAGTCTCTATAGGACAGACTATGGCTACACCTTC
TRBV5-1	-	TRBJ2-1	-	CASSSLPPDSEQFF	TGCGCCAGCAGCTCGCTACCCCCGGACTCTGAGCAGTTCTTC
TRBV5-1	-	TRBJ2-7	-	CASRAGNYEQYF	TGCGCCAGCAGGGCAGGGAACTACGAGCAGTACTTC
TRBV6-1	once	TRBJ1-4	-	CASSEAGGAFNEKLFF	TGTGCCAGCAGTGAAGCTGGAGGGGCCTTTAATGAAAAACTGTTTTTT
TRBV2	-	TRBJ2-3	TRBD2	CATRTSGGTDTQYF	TGTGCCACCAGGACTAGCGGGGGCACAGATACGCAGTATTTT
TRBV19	-	TRBJ1-5	-	CASMERPTRPHQPQHF	TGTGCCAGTATGGAGAGGCCAACGAGGCCGCATCAGCCCCAGCATTTT
TRBV7-9	-	TRBJ2-3	TRBD2	CASSFLAGGPGTDTQYF	TGTGCCAGCAGCTTTTTAGCGGGGGGGCCCGGCACAGATACGCAGTATTTT
TRBV19	-	TRBJ1-6	TRBD1	CASSGTGSPLHF	TGTGCCAGTAGTGGGACAGGATCACCCCTCCACTTT
TRBV12-3/TRBV12-4	-	TRBJ2-2	-	CASSPRGTGELFF	TGTGCCAGCAGTCCCCGCGGGACCGGGGAGCTGTTTTTT
TRBV27	once	TRBJ2-2	-	CASSFFNGELFF	TGTGCCAGCAGTTTTTTTAACGGGGAGCTGTTTTTT
TRBV3-1/TRBV3-2	-	TRBJ2-5	TRBD2	CASSQVTGGQETQYF	TGTGCCAGCAGCCAAGTTACGGGGGGCCAAGAGACCCAGTACTTC
TRBV7-2	-	TRBJ2-5	-	CASRPTGTETQYF	TGTGCCAGCAGGCCAACAGGGACAGAGACCCAGTACTTC
TRBV3-1/TRBV3-2	once	TRBJ2-3	-	CASSQAGIPTDTQYF	TGTGCCAGCAGCCAAGCAGGGATCCCCACAGATACGCAGTATTTT
TRBV7-9	-	TRBJ2-5	TRBD2	CASSFLAGGLAQYF	TGTGCCAGCAGCTTTCTAGCGGGGGGTTTGGCCCAGTACTTC
TRBV5-4	-	TRBJ2-3	TRBD2	CASSIGTSEGLDTQYF	TGTGCCAGCAGCATCGGGACTAGCGAAGGTCTGGATACGCAGTATTTT
TRBV7-8	once	TRBJ1-2	-	CASSLRGDYGYTF	TGTGCCAGCAGCTTAAGAGGCGACTATGGCTACACCTTC
TRBV5-6	-	TRBJ2-7	-	CASSLAPAGASYEQYF	TGTGCCAGCAGCTTGGCCCCGGCGGGTGCCTCCTACGAGCAGTACTTC
TRBV19	-	TRBJ2-3	TRBD2	CASSPAGGPDTQYF	TGTGCCAGTAGTCCAGCGGGGGGGCCTGATACGCAGTATTTT
TRBV7-7	-	TRBJ2-2	-	CASSSAVGQDYTGELFF	TGTGCCAGCAGCTCAGCAGTAGGGCAGGACTACACCGGGGAGCTGTTTTTT
TRBV7-8	-	TRBJ2-1	TRBD2	CASSLLAGGNNEQFF	TGTGCCAGCAGCCTACTAGCGGGGGGGAACAATGAGCAGTTCTTC
TRBV9	once	TRBJ1-1	-	CASSDLFGRGDMNTEAFF	TGTGCCAGCAGCGACTTATTCGGCAGGGGAGACATGAACACTGAAGCTTTCTTT
TRBV10-3	-	TRBJ1-1	-	CAISRQAGSRTEAFF	TGTGCCATCAGTCGACAGGCAGGTTCTCGGACTGAAGCTTTCTTT